These 27 T cell receptor beta chains share one sample of origin, sequenced in a study of T cell changes during pregnancy in multiple sclerosis. Sequencing was performed with immunoSEQ multiplex PCR; in TCRdb, only in-frame clones are kept and a portion is missing. The profile shows fewer than 70,000 clones, around nine tenths of them singletons. Material: peripheral blood from another person, used as feeder cells. Receptor source: a human donor whose cells served as feeder cells for cultures in a pregnancy study.

The chain carries TRBV7-2 and TRBJ2-7; 13 bases align to TRBD2. Germline V lookup: CDR1 SGHTA, CDR2 FQGNSA. V lost 3 bases, J lost 6 bases, and 8 bases stayed unmatched. CDR3 size: 16 residues. CDR3: CASSFTSGRALGEQYF. CDR3 DNA: TGTGCCAGCAGCTTTACTAGCGGGAGGGCCTTGGGCGAGCAGTACTTC.

This clone was seen more than once but under ten times. V gene TRBV9 combines with J gene TRBJ2-1, with 12 bases lining up with TRBD2. With V trimmed by 4 bases and J by 0 bases, 2 bases remained unmatched. CDR1 and CDR2 from the germline V gene are SGDLS and YYNGEE. The CDR3 extends over 16 amino acids. CDR3 sequence: CASSLTSGSSYNEQFF. The CDR3, as DNA: TGTGCCAGCAGCCTGACTAGCGGGAGCTCCTACAATGAGCAGTTCTTC.

V gene TRBV2 combines with J gene TRBJ2-7; 13 bases align to TRBD2. Germline V gene data show CDR1 as SNHLY and CDR2 as FYNNEI. This CDR3 is 15 amino acids long. With 2 bases clipped from V and 3 bases from J, the junction kept 1 base outside the gene matches. CDR3 loop: CASSERLAGGYEQYF. The CDR3 DNA reads TGTGCCAGCAGTGAAAGACTAGCGGGAGGCTACGAGCAGTACTTC.

The chain employs TRBV30 and TRBJ1-1, with D tentatively TRBD1 (5 bases). Trimming left V 4 bases short and J 10 bases short, with 13 bases between. Germline V gene lookup returns CDR1 GTSNPN and CDR2 SVGIG (reference sequence). The CDR3 spans 11 residues. CDR3 in amino acids: CAWIFTGSAFF. CDR3 bases: TGTGCCTGGATTTTTACAGGCTCAGCTTTCTTT.

The chain employs TRBV4-2 and TRBJ1-1, with 7 bases matching TRBD1. This CDR3 is built from 15 residues. The ends lost 6 bases at V and 3 bases at J; junction bases unmatched: 10. Germline CDR1 is LGHNA and CDR2 is YNFKEQ. CDR3 amino acids: CASRITGTGDTEAFF. The CDR3 DNA reads as TGTGCCAGCAGGATAACTGGAACAGGGGACACTGAAGCTTTCTTT.

This chain connects TRBV5-5 to TRBJ1-1, with no clear D. CDR3 length equals 12 residues. Between the trimmed V and J ends, which lost 1 base and 7 bases, there was a span of 8 bases. Germline CDR1 is SGHKS and CDR2 is YYEKEE (reference sequence). The DNA for the CDR3 is TGTGCCAGCAGCTTGAAGGGCGGTGAAGCTTTCTTT. It yields the protein CASSLKGGEAFF.

The J gene is TRBJ1-3, the V gene TRBV15, with unresolved D. Germline CDR1 and CDR2: LNHNV and YYDKDF (reference sequence). This CDR3 has 17 amino acids. Trimming stripped 8 bases from V and 0 bases from J, with 20 bases between. CDR3: CATSGGLGRSSGNTIYF. For the CDR3, the DNA is TGTGCCACCTCCGGCGGGTTGGGCAGGAGCTCTGGAAACACCATATATTTT.

The chain carries TRBV4-2 and TRBJ1-1, with a weak D call TRBD1 (6 bases). The CDR3 runs to 14 residues. V lost 4 bases to trimming and J lost 2 bases, with 11 bases between them. Germline V gene data show CDR1 as LGHNA and CDR2 as YNFKEQ. Written as DNA, the CDR3 is TGTGCCAGCAGCCCGAGGACAGCTAACACTGAAGCTTTCTTT. It yields the protein CASSPRTANTEAFF.

The CDR3, as DNA: TGTGCCAGCAGCTTAAGACCCGGAGATACGCAGTATTTT. This gives the protein CASSLRPGDTQYF. The rearrangement uses TRBV7-3 and TRBJ2-3; D is uncertain. This CDR3 is built from 13 residues. Trimming left V 1 base short and J 5 bases short, with 7 bases between. Germline V CDR1 and CDR2: SGHTA, FQGTGA.

This clone was detected only once. This chain joins TRBV7-9 and TRBJ2-3, with D possibly being TRBD2 (6 bases). Per germline, CDR1 SEHNR and CDR2 FQNEAQ (reference sequence). The CDR3 sequence is 17 residues long. The V gene lost 1 base and the J gene lost 1 base, with 15 bases spanning the gap. This chain's CDR3 is CASSLGGTSSRTDTQYF. CDR3 nucleotide sequence: TGTGCCAGCAGCTTAGGGGGGACTTCATCCCGCACAGATACGCAGTATTTT.

The V gene is TRBV14, the J gene TRBJ1-1; 10 bases are a match to TRBD1. Germline values: CDR1 SGHDN, CDR2 FVKESK. The CDR3 sequence is 15 residues long. Trimming removed 5 bases from V and 3 bases from J; junction bases left unmatched: 6. CDR3 nucleotide sequence: TGTGCCAGCAGCGGGGACAGGGGCCGTTACACTGAAGCTTTCTTT. Translation gives CASSGDRGRYTEAFF.

The chain uses TRBV2 and TRBJ1-1; D is undetermined. This CDR3 contains 12 residues. Trimming stripped 1 base from V and 5 bases from J, with 5 bases between. In germline, CDR1 is SNHLY, CDR2 FYNNEI. The chain's CDR3 is CASSEGGTEAFF. CDR3 sequence (DNA): TGTGCCAGCAGTGAAGGGGGAACTGAAGCTTTCTTT.

CDR3 in amino acids: CATSMLAGGPQETQYF. Here the CDR3 DNA reads TGTGCCACCAGCATGCTAGCGGGGGGGCCCCAAGAGACCCAGTACTTC. The V gene is TRBV15, the J gene TRBJ2-5, with TRBD2 matching over 12 bases. The germline V gene encodes CDR1 LNHNV and CDR2 YYDKDF (reference sequence). V shed 4 bases, J shed 1 base, and the junction held 4 bases outside the gene matches. The CDR3 covers 16 residues.

The chain uses TRBV4-2 and TRBJ1-2; possibly TRBD1 for D (5 bases). The V gene's germline CDR1 is LGHNA and CDR2 YNFKEQ. V was trimmed by 0 bases and J by 0 bases, leaving 11 bases between them. This CDR3 is built from 16 residues. The CDR3 protein is CASSQEEGTSNYGYTF. CDR3 nucleotide sequence: TGTGCCAGCAGCCAAGAGGAGGGGACCTCTAACTATGGCTACACCTTC.

CDR3 protein: CASSETRPGEQYF. DNA of the CDR3: TGTGCCAGCAGTGAAACCCGGCCGGGGGAGCAGTACTTC. J is TRBJ2-7 and V is TRBV6-1; maybe TRBD2 (5 bases). This CDR3 has 13 residues. V was pared by 2 bases and J by 7 bases, with 12 bases between. Germline V lookup: CDR1 MNHNS, CDR2 SASEGT.

The sample holds a few counts of this clone. This chain links TRBV6-4 with TRBJ2-6; D not resolved. Trimming removed 0 bases at V and 0 bases at J, with 3 bases between. The CDR3 consists of 15 residues. In germline, CDR1 is MRHNA, CDR2 SNTAGT. The CDR3 sequence is CASSDSHSGANVLTF. CDR3 nucleotide sequence: TGTGCCAGCAGTGACTCACACTCTGGGGCCAACGTCCTGACTTTC.

The CDR3 region is CASSGGRGTRARNTGELFF. The CDR3 bases are TGTGCCAGCAGTGGGGGGAGGGGTACCCGGGCGAGGAACACCGGGGAGCTGTTTTTT. The chain has TRBV6-1 and TRBJ2-2; 7 nucleotides match TRBD2. The CDR3 runs 19 residues. Looked up from germline, CDR1 is MNHNS and CDR2 is SASEGT. V shed 4 bases, J shed 1 base, and the junction held 15 bases outside the gene matches.

V gene TRBV27 combines with J gene TRBJ1-3; D remains ambiguous. The CDR3 is 13 amino acids. The germline V and J ends were trimmed by 5 bases and 2 bases, with 7 bases remaining between them. Per the germline V gene, CDR1 is MNHEY and CDR2 is SMNVEV (reference sequence). DNA for the CDR3: TGTGCCAGCAGTCCCCCGGCTGGAAACACCATATATTTT. It is translated as CASSPPAGNTIYF.

This clone was seen just once. The chain employs TRBV11-2 and TRBJ2-1; 8 positions match TRBD2. The CDR3 runs to 17 residues. Per the germline V gene, CDR1 is SGHAT and CDR2 is FQNNGV. The ends lost 3 bases at V and 9 bases at J; junction bases unmatched: 16. The CDR3 sequence: CASSFHPTAGVSGEQFF. The CDR3 DNA is TGTGCCAGCAGCTTCCACCCCACAGCGGGAGTCAGTGGTGAGCAGTTCTTC.

This chain joins TRBV30 and TRBJ2-6; D remains ambiguous. This CDR3 is built from 17 residues. V lost 1 base and J 0 bases, leaving 13 bases between the germline ends. CDR1 and CDR2 (germline): GTSNPN, SVGIG (reference sequence). The CDR3 sequence is CAWSGDFSYSGANVLTF. CDR3 nucleotide sequence: TGTGCCTGGAGTGGGGATTTTTCTTACTCTGGGGCCAACGTCCTGACTTTC. The variable domain in full, completed from reference TRBV30 and TRBJ2-6, reads SQTIHQWPATLVQPVGSPLSLECTVEGTSNPNLYWYRQAAGRGLQLLFYSVGIGQISSEVPQNLSASRPQDRQFILSSKKLLLSDSGFYLCAWSGDFSYSGANVLTFGAGSRLTVL.

This clone was counted a few times. The chain links TRBV19 to TRBJ1-2, with a weak D call TRBD1 (6 bases). This CDR3 is built from 13 residues. Germline V CDR1 and CDR2: LNHDA, SQIVND (reference sequence). Trimming left V 6 bases short and J 7 bases short, with 15 bases between. CDR3 bases: TGTGCCAGTAGCGACACCGGGACAAGTGGCTACACCTTC. Encoded protein: CASSDTGTSGYTF. The full variable domain, its missing parts supplied by reference TRBV19 and TRBJ1-2, is DGGITQSPKYLFRKEGQNVTLSCEQNLNHDAMYWYRQDPGQGLRLIYYSQIVNDFQKGDIAEGYSVSREKKESFPLTVTSAQKNPTAFYLCASSDTGTSGYTFGSGTRLTVV.

Written as DNA, the CDR3 is TGCGCCAGCAGTTCCATGTCCTCATTGAACACTGAAGCTTTCTTT. Encoded protein: CASSSMSSLNTEAFF. The J gene is TRBJ1-1, the V gene TRBV5-1; D call uncertain. The CDR3 loop spans 15 amino acids. Trimming removed 5 bases at V and 0 bases at J, with 14 bases between. Germline lookup yields CDR1 SGHRS and CDR2 YFSETQ. Based on the CDR3 plus reference TRBV5-1 and TRBJ1-1, the full variable domain is KAGVTQTPRYLIKTRGQQVTLSCSPISGHRSVSWYQQTPGQGLQFLFEYFSETQRNKGNFPGRFSGRQFSNSRSEMNVSTLELGDSALYLCASSSMSSLNTEAFFGQGTRLTVV.

The chain links TRBV4-2 to TRBJ2-3; D ambiguous. V lost 0 bases and J lost 0, with 16 bases in between. Per the germline V gene, CDR1 is LGHNA and CDR2 is YNFKEQ. CDR3 size: 18 residues. Here the CDR3 DNA reads TGTGCCAGCAGCCAAGAATTTCTCTTCGGCACTAGCACAGATACGCAGTATTTT. Translation: CASSQEFLFGTSTDTQYF.

This chain connects TRBV5-5 to TRBJ1-4; D is undetermined. V was pared by 0 bases and J by 0 bases, with 6 bases between. This CDR3 contains 15 residues. Germline V lookup: CDR1 SGHKS, CDR2 YYEKEE (reference sequence). CDR3 in amino acids: CASSLGGTTNEKLFF. CDR3 nucleotides: TGTGCCAGCAGCTTGGGAGGGACAACTAATGAAAAACTGTTTTTT.

The rearrangement uses TRBV9 and TRBJ1-3; TRBD1 might be the D (5 bases). V gave up 0 bases and J gave up 4 bases, with 8 bases separating them. The CDR3 totals 14 residues. Germline lookup yields CDR1 SGDLS and CDR2 YYNGEE. In nucleotides, the CDR3 is TGTGCCAGCAGCGTAGGAGGGGCAGGAAACACCATATATTTT. It is translated as CASSVGGAGNTIYF.

This sequence joins TRBV11-1 and TRBJ1-2; maybe TRBD1 (5 bases). Deletions cut 5 bases from V and 14 bases from J, with 27 bases between. Looked up from germline, CDR1 is SGHAT and CDR2 is FQDESV (reference sequence). The CDR3 length is 15 residues. Written as DNA, the CDR3 is TGTGCCAGCAGCCCCGAGCCGGGGAAGGGGCCTCTCTCGACCTTC. Amino acids: CASSPEPGKGPLSTF.

The chain joins TRBV5-1 to TRBJ2-7; a possible D gene is TRBD1 (5 bases). The CDR3 totals 14 residues. Trimming removed 7 bases from V and 3 bases from J, with 17 bases in between. Germline V gene sequence: CDR1 SGHRS, CDR2 YFSETQ. The CDR3: CASGDSRSDYEQYF. CDR3 bases: TGCGCCAGCGGAGACAGCCGCTCCGACTACGAGCAGTACTTC.